This TCR beta chain was observed in a study of T cell repertoires in cytomegalovirus infection. Study-level background: Indications came from public TCR beta signatures; they pointed to CMV infection and to a matching HLA type.

This clonotype appeared many times. The CDR3 is made up of 15 amino acids. CDR1 is SNHLY, CDR2 FYNNEI, per germline. The J segment lost 4 bases and the V segment lost 6 bases, leaving 9 bases of the junction unmatched. TCRdb processed the reads anew with MiXCR; each CDR3 protein has one entry. The sample consists of 100,000 to 150,000 distinct CDR3 sequences, 7% to 9.5% of them appearing once. This sequence originates from a human donor in good health (CMV status not recorded). Some clones in this sample may be carry-over from other donors' samples. The rearrangement uses TRBV2 and TRBJ2-5; 9 bases are a match to TRBD1. The sequencing sample was made of PBMCs. This CDR3 reads CASSNDRGTRETQYF. CDR3 sequence (DNA): TGTGCCAGCAGCAACGACAGGGGGACACGAGAGACCCAGTACTTC.